These 4 T cell receptor beta chains were all obtained from the same sample, sequenced in a study of OX40 agonist ivuxolimab in advanced cancers. The library was made by the immunoSEQ multiplex PCR assay. TCRdb took over this immuneACCESS table, retaining in-frame rearrangements with V and J assigned. Such tables are incomplete; in checked studies, under half of the missing clones stem from an unresolved V gene, and the remainder is unexplained. In all, the sample holds around 95,000 clones, and approximately 90% of those were seen once. The ten most abundant clones make up approximately 0.55% of the sample. Sequenced here: CD4+ or CD8+ T cells sorted from blood, sampled in a trial of the OX40 agonist ivuxolimab. These receptors were taken from an adult with an advanced solid tumor such as melanoma, head and neck, liver or kidney cancer.

The chain couples TRBV19 to TRBJ2-1; D unresolved. This CDR3 comprises 14 residues. V was clipped by 3 bases and J by 0 bases, with 6 bases between them. Germline lookup yields CDR1 LNHDA and CDR2 SQIVND (reference sequence). CDR3 nucleotides: TGTGCCAGTAGTATCCAGAGCTCCTACAATGAGCAGTTCTTC. Translated: CASSIQSSYNEQFF.

The DNA for the CDR3 is TGTGCCAGCAGCTGGGACAGTAAGAGCTCCTACGAGCAGTACTTC. Protein product: CASSWDSKSSYEQYF. The rearrangement joins TRBV5-4 to TRBJ2-7, with 7 bases lining up with TRBD1. V trimming: 3 bases; J trimming: 0 bases; junction bases outside the gene matches: 6. The CDR3 loop spans 15 amino acids. CDR1 and CDR2 (germline): SGHNT, YYREEE (reference sequence).

This chain's CDR3 is CASSLVGSPGEQYF. The CDR3, as DNA: TGCGCCAGCAGCTTGGTCGGGAGCCCAGGGGAGCAGTACTTC. The rearrangement joins TRBV5-1 to TRBJ2-7, with D possibly matching TRBD2 (6 bases). V lost 0 bases, J lost 7 bases, and 14 bases lay in between. The CDR3 extends over 14 amino acids. CDR1 SGHRS and CDR2 YFSETQ come from the germline V gene.

The V call is TRBV5-8, the J call TRBJ1-5, with TRBD1 identical over 11 bases. Germline loops: CDR1 SGHTS, CDR2 YDEGEE. This CDR3 is 15 amino acids long. Trimming at V came to 4 bases and at J to 4 bases, leaving 4 bases not matched to a gene. This CDR3 is CASSPGTGGNQPQHF. The CDR3 nucleotides read TGTGCCAGCAGCCCAGGGACAGGGGGAAATCAGCCCCAGCATTTT.